These 26 T cell receptor beta chains share one sample of origin, sequenced in a study of cytotoxic CD8 clonotypes in ibrutinib-treated CLL. TCRdb's copy holds only in-frame clones and misses some; the assay was immunoSEQ multiplex PCR. The sample records some 350,000 clones, 67% being singletons. The sequenced sample was PBMCs, obtained after 36 months of ibrutinib treatment. These receptors were obtained from a human donor with chronic lymphocytic leukemia.

The CDR3, as DNA: TGTGCCAGCAGTAACGGGACTAGCGGGAGTATCTATGAGCAGTTCTTC. It encodes CASSNGTSGSIYEQFF. V usage is TRBV25-1 and J usage is TRBJ2-1, with 14 bases aligning to TRBD2. This CDR3 is built from 16 residues. The ends lost 5 bases at V and 8 bases at J; junction bases unmatched: 8. Germline V gene sequence: CDR1 MGHDK, CDR2 SYGVNS.

The chain employs TRBV4-3 and TRBJ2-7; TRBD1 or TRBD2 may be the D gene (5 bases each). The germline V gene has CDR1 LGHNA and CDR2 YSLEER. Trimming stripped 1 base from V and 0 bases from J, with 13 bases between. This CDR3 is built from 16 residues. CDR3: CASSQVRGGSSYEQYF. The CDR3, as DNA: TGCGCCAGCAGCCAAGTAAGGGGCGGGTCCTCCTACGAGCAGTACTTC.

This rearrangement joins TRBV9 to TRBJ2-7, with unresolved D. The germline V gene encodes CDR1 SGDLS and CDR2 YYNGEE. Trimming stripped 0 bases from V and 2 bases from J, with 12 bases between. This CDR3 is 15 amino acids long. The CDR3 here is CASSVGYPPAYEQYF. The CDR3, as DNA: TGTGCCAGCAGCGTAGGTTACCCCCCGGCCTACGAGCAGTACTTC.

J is TRBJ1-4 and V is TRBV27, with 9 bases identical to TRBD1. CDR3 length: 16 amino acids. J lost 4 bases, V lost 6 bases, and 9 bases had no gene match. Germline-derived CDR1 and CDR2 are MNHEY and SMNVEV (reference sequence). The CDR3 loop reads CASSTYRGRVNEKLFF. The DNA of the CDR3 is TGTGCCAGCAGCACCTACAGGGGGCGGGTTAATGAAAAACTGTTTTTT.

V and J are TRBV19 and TRBJ1-2, with 7 bases that match TRBD1. From germline, CDR1 is LNHDA and CDR2 SQIVND (reference sequence). There are 16 residues in the CDR3. V was clipped by 4 bases and J by 4 bases; unmatched bases: 12. The CDR3 bases are TGTGCCAGTAGTACCACTAGACAGGGATGGGTCTATGGCTACACCTTC. As protein: CASSTTRQGWVYGYTF.

This clone has ten or more counts. The chain carries TRBV29-1 and TRBJ1-2; D is undetermined. Germline CDR1 reads SQVTM; CDR2 reads ANQGSEA. The CDR3 is 13 amino acids. V was cut by 4 bases and J by 1 base, with 10 bases left in between. The CDR3 coding sequence is TGCAGCGTTGGGCCTCAGAATAACTATGGCTACACCTTC. It is translated as CSVGPQNNYGYTF. The complete variable domain, with remaining parts taken from reference TRBV29-1 and TRBJ1-2, reads SAVISQKPSRDICQRGTSLTIQCQVDSQVTMMFWYRQQPGQSLTLIATANQGSEATYESGFVIDKFPISRPNLTFSTLTVSNMSPEDSSIYLCSVGPQNNYGYTFGSGTRLTVV.

This sequence joins TRBV5-1 and TRBJ1-2; tentatively, D is TRBD1 (6 bases). Trimming took off 3 bases at V and 3 bases at J, with 9 bases between the two ends. CDR1 and CDR2 (germline): SGHRS, YFSETQ. CDR3 length: 13 amino acids. The DNA for the CDR3 is TGCGCCAGCAGCTCAGGGGTTTACTATGGCTACACCTTC. It encodes CASSSGVYYGYTF.

The genes are TRBV20-1 and TRBJ2-1; D gene uncertain. The V gene's germline CDR1 is DFQATT and CDR2 SNEGSKA (reference sequence). The CDR3 loop spans 11 amino acids. V lost 5 bases to trimming and J lost 5 bases, with 7 bases between them. CDR3 sequence reads: CSARGDNEQFF. CDR3 sequence (DNA): TGCAGTGCTCGTGGGGACAATGAGCAGTTCTTC.

The V and J genes are TRBV10-3 and TRBJ2-7, with 8 bases that match TRBD1. The J segment lost 1 base and the V segment lost 2 bases, leaving 7 bases of the junction unmatched. The CDR3 has 16 amino acids. The germline V gene encodes CDR1 ENHRY and CDR2 SYGVKD. The CDR3 nucleotides read TGTGCCATCAGTGAGGAGTCCAGGGGGCCATCCTACGAGCAGTACTTC. Translating gives CAISEESRGPSYEQYF.

This chain uses TRBV27 with TRBJ2-3; 10 bases match TRBD1. Germline trimming cut 5 bases from V and 6 bases from J; bases unmatched to any gene: 8. The length of the CDR3 is 15 residues. Germline V gene lookup returns CDR1 MNHEY and CDR2 SMNVEV (reference sequence). DNA of the CDR3: TGTGCCAGCAGTCACGGGACAGGGGCACGGGATACGCAGTATTTT. It yields the protein CASSHGTGARDTQYF.

The rearrangement links TRBV9 to TRBJ2-7, with 7 bases aligning to TRBD1. Germline CDR1 and CDR2: SGDLS and YYNGEE. V lost 4 bases, J lost 4 bases, and 2 bases stayed unmatched. CDR3 length: 12 residues. CDR3 coding DNA: TGTGCCAGCAGCTCACAGGGGTACGAGCAGTACTTC. This translates into CASSSQGYEQYF.

V usage is TRBV28 and J usage is TRBJ1-2, with D possibly TRBD1 on 5 matching bases. Germline CDR1 MDHEN, CDR2 SYDVKM. Trimming removed 3 bases from V and 6 bases from J, with 11 bases in between. The CDR3 extends over 13 amino acids. The CDR3 DNA follows: TGTGCCAGCAGTTTGAGGGGTTACGATGGCTACACCTTC. Protein: CASSLRGYDGYTF.

The rearrangement uses TRBV20-1 and TRBJ2-4; D ambiguous. CDR3 size: 10 residues. Deletions cut 5 bases from V and 4 bases from J, with 3 bases between. CDR1 is DFQATT and CDR2 is SNEGSKA in the germline V gene (reference sequence). The CDR3 region is CSAVKNIQYF. DNA for the CDR3: TGCAGTGCTGTAAAAAACATTCAGTACTTC.

CDR3 DNA: TGTGCCAGCAGCTCGGTAGGAAACACCGGGGAGCTGTTTTTT. Translated, it gives CASSSVGNTGELFF. This chain joins TRBV5-4 and TRBJ2-2; D uncertain. The CDR3 extends over 14 amino acids. Germline-derived CDR1 and CDR2 are SGHNT and YYREEE (reference sequence). The germline V and J ends were trimmed by 3 bases and 2 bases, with 8 bases remaining between them.

The sample holds one count of this clone. The gene calls are TRBV7-8 and TRBJ1-1, with TRBD1 identical over 8 bases. Germline V gene data show CDR1 as SGHVS and CDR2 as FQNEAQ. The V and J ends lost 1 base and 4 bases, in that order; junction bases with no gene match: 11. The CDR3 extends over 17 amino acids. The CDR3 region is CASSLVASGGSVTEAFF. In DNA, the CDR3 is TGTGCCAGCAGCTTAGTGGCTTCAGGGGGCTCGGTCACTGAAGCTTTCTTT.

This sequence joins TRBV7-3 and TRBJ2-1; D is unclear. Per germline, CDR1 SGHTA and CDR2 FQGTGA. CDR3 length equals 15 residues. V was clipped by 5 bases and J by 2 bases, with 13 bases between them. The CDR3 here is CASSEDPGAYNEQFF. Here the CDR3 DNA reads TGTGCCAGCAGCGAGGACCCTGGGGCCTACAATGAGCAGTTCTTC.

The rearrangement uses TRBV10-3 and TRBJ2-5, with no clear D. Looked up from germline, CDR1 is ENHRY and CDR2 is SYGVKD. V dropped 5 bases and J dropped 1 base, with 17 bases sitting between them. The CDR3 has 16 residues. The CDR3 spells CAISKNRAPLQETQYF. The CDR3 nucleotides read TGTGCCATCAGTAAAAACCGGGCACCACTCCAAGAGACCCAGTACTTC.

This chain uses TRBV13 with TRBJ2-7, with D hard to call. V was cut by 5 bases and J by 0 bases, with 5 bases left in between. From germline, CDR1 is PRHDT and CDR2 FYEKMQ (reference sequence). CDR3 size: 12 residues. The chain's CDR3 is CASSASSYEQYF. CDR3 in DNA: TGTGCCAGCAGCGCCAGCTCCTACGAGCAGTACTTC.

This chain links TRBV13 with TRBJ2-3; a weak D match, TRBD2 (5 bases). Trimming stripped 5 bases from V and 4 bases from J, with 16 bases between. The CDR3 consists of 15 residues. Germline V CDR1 and CDR2: PRHDT, FYEKMQ (reference sequence). CDR3 DNA: TGTGCCAGCAGCCCAAATCCGGGGAGCGCAGATACGCAGTATTTT. This codes for CASSPNPGSADTQYF.

This chain uses TRBV27 with TRBJ2-7, with 9 bases matching TRBD1. CDR1 MNHEY and CDR2 SMNVEV come from the germline V gene (reference sequence). The trim removed 5 bases at V and 3 bases at J, leaving 8 bases unmatched. This CDR3 has 15 residues. This chain's CDR3 is CASSQDWTGVYEQYF. The CDR3, as DNA: TGTGCCAGCAGTCAGGACTGGACAGGGGTCTACGAGCAGTACTTC.

V is TRBV18 and J is TRBJ2-1; D remains unclear. CDR1 and CDR2 from the germline V gene are KGHSH and LQKENI. The CDR3 sequence is 14 residues long. V was clipped by 0 bases and J by 8 bases, with 11 bases between them. The CDR3 DNA sequence: TGTGCCAGCTCACCACCGACCGGTATCGATGAGCAGTTCTTC. This gives the protein CASSPPTGIDEQFF.

V and J are TRBV11-3 and TRBJ2-5; D is ambiguous. CDR3 length equals 13 residues. The germline gives CDR1 SGHNT, CDR2 YENEEA. V dropped 5 bases and J dropped 5 bases, with 12 bases sitting between them. CDR3 coding DNA: TGTGCCAGCAGCCCAAAGAACGTTGAGACCCAGTACTTC. Its protein product is CASSPKNVETQYF.

CDR3 nucleotides: TGTGCCAGTAGTTCAGGGCCCTATGGCTACACCTTC. Translation gives CASSSGPYGYTF. The chain links TRBV19 to TRBJ1-2; TRBD1 might be the D (5 bases). Germline CDR1 LNHDA, CDR2 SQIVND (reference sequence). CDR3 length equals 12 residues. The V end was cut by 5 bases, the J end by 4 bases, with 8 bases between.

The chain recombines TRBV29-1 with TRBJ2-1; 7 bases line up with TRBD1. V was clipped by 4 bases and J by 4 bases; unmatched bases: 7. This CDR3 has 14 amino acids. Germline-derived CDR1 and CDR2 are SQVTM and ANQGSEA. The CDR3 nucleotides are TGCAGCGTTGGAAGGACAGGCTTATACAATGAGCAGTTCTTC. As protein: CSVGRTGLYNEQFF.

CDR3 in amino acids: CASSFGGRETQYF. As DNA, the CDR3 is TGTGCCAGCAGCTTCGGGGGGCGAGAGACCCAGTACTTC. The chain links TRBV7-8 to TRBJ2-5; D might be TRBD2 (7 bases). There are 13 residues in the CDR3. Germline CDR1 is SGHVS and CDR2 is FQNEAQ. V was shortened by 3 bases and J by 4 bases, with 9 bases between the two germline ends.

The V call is TRBV28, the J call TRBJ1-2, with D possibly TRBD1 on 6 matching bases. CDR1 MDHEN and CDR2 SYDVKM come from the germline V gene. The CDR3 totals 13 residues. Trimming pared 7 bases from V and 4 bases from J, leaving 13 bases between. In nucleotides, the CDR3 is TGTGCCAGCACCCTGGGGGCCCTCTATGGCTACACCTTC. Translated, it gives CASTLGALYGYTF.